The 29 T cell receptor beta chains reported below all come from one sample, sequenced in a study of OX40 agonist ivuxolimab in advanced cancers. Library generation was performed with the immunoSEQ multiplex PCR assay. TCRdb limited this immuneACCESS table to in-frame rearrangements with V and J called. A share of clones is missing; checked studies link under half to unresolved V genes, and the rest is unexplained. Within this sample are fewer than 130,000 clones, with approximately 90% of them counted one time only. The ten largest account for around 0.27% of the sample. The source material was CD4+ or CD8+ T cells sorted from blood, sampled in a trial of the OX40 agonist ivuxolimab. These receptors were collected from an adult with an advanced solid tumor such as melanoma, head and neck, liver or kidney cancer.

CDR3 bases: TGTGCCAGCAGCGTAGATGGAAGCAATCAGCCCCAGCATTTT. Amino acid sequence: CASSVDGSNQPQHF. The chain combines TRBV9 with TRBJ1-5; no firm D call. This CDR3 has 14 residues. Germline CDR1 SGDLS, CDR2 YYNGEE. V lost 0 bases to trimming and J lost 1 base, with 5 bases between them.

The J gene is TRBJ2-7, the V gene TRBV7-9; TRBD1 agrees at 9 bases. The V gene end was trimmed by 0 bases and the J gene end by 2 bases; junction bases not matched to a gene: 5. Germline values: CDR1 SEHNR, CDR2 FQNEAQ (reference sequence). This CDR3 is built from 16 residues. The CDR3 sequence is CASSLAGGQGTYEQYF. DNA of the CDR3: TGTGCCAGCAGCTTAGCGGGGGGACAGGGCACCTACGAGCAGTACTTC.

V usage is TRBV6-1 and J usage is TRBJ1-4; D remains unclear. The CDR3 covers 17 residues. Germline values: CDR1 MNHNS, CDR2 SASEGT. The ends were cut back, 4 bases at V and 0 bases at J, with 15 bases in the middle. The CDR3: CASSGRMRGATNEKLFF. CDR3 bases: TGTGCCAGCAGTGGGCGGATGCGAGGAGCAACTAATGAAAAACTGTTTTTT.

The chain joins TRBV28 to TRBJ2-7; D possibly matches TRBD1 or TRBD2 (5 bases each). There are 13 residues in the CDR3. Germline CDR1 MDHEN, CDR2 SYDVKM. Trimming cost V 9 bases and J 5 bases, with 17 bases left between them. This CDR3 is CASLNGALHEQYF. The CDR3 region has the DNA TGTGCCAGTCTGAACGGGGCTCTGCACGAGCAGTACTTC.

This clone was observed a single time. The chain employs TRBV5-4 and TRBJ1-1; 8 bases match TRBD1. The CDR3 has 13 amino acids. The V gene's germline CDR1 is SGHNT and CDR2 YYREEE (reference sequence). J gave up 4 bases and V 6 bases, and 5 bases lay outside the gene matches. The CDR3 spells CASIGQGGTEAFF. In nucleotides, the CDR3 is TGTGCCAGCATCGGACAGGGCGGCACTGAAGCTTTCTTT.

This chain joins TRBV21-1 and TRBJ1-1; the DNA was not compared with TRBD1, the D call given in the table. TRBV21-1 counts as a pseudogene. The CDR3 length is 13 residues. The CDR3 protein is CASSQRQGPPRFF. For the CDR3, the DNA is TGTGCCAGCAGCCAGCGACAGGGGCCACCACGGTTCTTT.

The rearrangement uses TRBV5-1 and TRBJ2-5; D remains ambiguous. The CDR3 runs 11 residues. Germline loops: CDR1 SGHRS, CDR2 YFSETQ. V gave up 5 bases and J gave up 1 base, with 3 bases separating them. CDR3 in DNA: TGCGCCAGCAGGACCCAAGAGACCCAGTACTTC. It yields the protein CASRTQETQYF.

The chain has TRBV11-2 and TRBJ1-1; a weak D match, TRBD1 (5 bases). Per germline, CDR1 SGHAT and CDR2 FQNNGV. This CDR3 region has 15 residues. Deletions cut 5 bases from V and 4 bases from J, with 17 bases between. CDR3 amino acids: CASSPLGGVGTEAFF. CDR3 nucleotides: TGTGCCAGCAGCCCTCTGGGGGGGGTGGGCACTGAAGCTTTCTTT.

V usage is TRBV18 and J usage is TRBJ2-2; D is uncertain. This CDR3 has 13 residues. Trimming left V 3 bases short and J 5 bases short, with 7 bases between. Germline lookup yields CDR1 KGHSH and CDR2 LQKENI. Written as DNA, the CDR3 is TGTGCCAGCTCACCTTCGCTAACCGGGGAGCTGTTTTTT. Amino acid sequence: CASSPSLTGELFF.

The chain employs TRBV7-9 and TRBJ2-7; D could derive from TRBD1 or TRBD2 (5 bases each). V lost 1 base to trimming and J lost 6 bases, with 10 bases between them. Germline V CDR1 and CDR2: SEHNR, FQNEAQ (reference sequence). The CDR3 spans 13 residues. CDR3 sequence: CASSLGWGSEQYF. The CDR3 nucleotides are TGTGCCAGCAGCTTAGGCTGGGGGAGCGAGCAGTACTTC.

The chain employs TRBV10-3 and TRBJ2-7; TRBD1 matches 10 bases. The CDR3 contains 16 residues. Germline values: CDR1 ENHRY, CDR2 SYGVKD. Trimming took 2 bases from V and 0 from J; bases not matched to a gene: 4. The CDR3 DNA is TGTGCCATCAGTGAGGGGGGACAGGGGAACTCCTACGAGCAGTACTTC. Protein: CAISEGGQGNSYEQYF.

The table lists this clone with a count of one. The chain is built from TRBV7-3 and TRBJ2-5; 8 nucleotides match TRBD1. V trimming: 1 base; J trimming: 4 bases; junction bases outside the gene matches: 8. The V gene's germline CDR1 is SGHTA and CDR2 FQGTGA. The CDR3 loop spans 16 amino acids. The CDR3 DNA sequence: TGTGCCAGCAGCTTAATGGGGGGACAGGAGGGAGAGACCCAGTACTTC. This sequence encodes CASSLMGGQEGETQYF.

This chain joins TRBV10-3 and TRBJ1-1; D might be TRBD1 (5 bases). Trimming left V 0 bases short and J 4 bases short, with 18 bases between. Germline values: CDR1 ENHRY, CDR2 SYGVKD. The CDR3 has 17 residues. This CDR3 is CAISESVTVDYSTEAFF. The CDR3 bases are TGTGCCATCAGTGAGTCGGTGACAGTGGATTATAGCACTGAAGCTTTCTTT.

The chain combines TRBV6-6 with TRBJ2-7; D perhaps matches TRBD2 (5 bases). Germline CDR1 reads MNHNY; CDR2 reads SVGAGI (reference sequence). The CDR3 runs to 12 residues. Between the trimmed V and J ends, which lost 6 bases and 4 bases, there was a span of 10 bases. Here the CDR3 reads CASSLEGYEQYF. CDR3 nucleotides: TGTGCCAGCAGCCTAGAGGGATACGAGCAGTACTTC.

The genes are TRBV15 and TRBJ2-7; D not certain. V dropped 0 bases and J dropped 3 bases, with 6 bases sitting between them. In germline, CDR1 is LNHNV, CDR2 YYDKDF (reference sequence). This CDR3 is built from 13 residues. CDR3 amino acids: CATSRDYFYEQYF. The DNA for the CDR3 is TGTGCCACCAGCAGAGACTATTTCTACGAGCAGTACTTC.

The V and J genes are TRBV28 and TRBJ1-1; D is perhaps TRBD1 (6 bases). The CDR3 covers 15 residues. Trimming shortened V by 2 bases and J by 5 bases, and 15 bases separated the two germline ends. CDR1 is MDHEN, CDR2 SYDVKM, per germline. The CDR3 DNA follows: TGTGCCAGCAGTTTAAGACAAGGGGGGGGGACTGAAGCTTTCTTT. This translates into CASSLRQGGGTEAFF. Looking up the rest from reference TRBV28 and TRBJ1-1 gives the full variable domain: DVKVTQSSRYLVKRTGEKVFLECVQDMDHENMFWYRQDPGLGLRLIYFSYDVKMKEKGDIPEGYSVSREKKERFSLILESASTNQTSMYLCASSLRQGGGTEAFFGQGTRLTVV.

Only a few counts were recorded for this clone. The genes are TRBV6-1 and TRBJ1-2; D is undetermined. This CDR3 spans 8 amino acids. Trimming left V 7 bases short and J 9 bases short, with 3 bases between. Germline assignment: CDR1 MNHNS and CDR2 SASEGT. DNA of the CDR3: TGTGCCAGCAATAGCTACACCTTC. This translates into CASNSYTF.

V gene TRBV15 combines with J gene TRBJ2-7, with 8 bases that match TRBD2. V was clipped by 4 bases and J by 6 bases; unmatched bases: 8. CDR1 LNHNV and CDR2 YYDKDF come from the germline V gene (reference sequence). This CDR3 has 14 amino acids. This CDR3 is CATSKGLVPPEQYF. CDR3 DNA: TGTGCCACCAGCAAGGGACTAGTACCTCCCGAGCAGTACTTC.

This chain links TRBV28 with TRBJ1-1; D gene ambiguous. The CDR3 is made up of 15 amino acids. Trimming left V 2 bases short and J 1 base short, with 11 bases between. Germline CDR1 MDHEN, CDR2 SYDVKM. In DNA form, the CDR3 reads TGTGCCAGCAGTTTAAAGGCGCCGGGGAACACTGAAGCTTTCTTT. Translating it yields CASSLKAPGNTEAFF.

The chain recombines TRBV7-9 with TRBJ1-2; the D is unclear. The V end lost 1 base, the J end lost 6 bases, and 9 bases lay between the germline ends. Germline CDR1 SEHNR, CDR2 FQNEAQ (reference sequence). The CDR3 runs 13 residues. CDR3 in DNA: TGTGCCAGCAGCTTAGTGTGGGCAGATGGCTACACCTTC. Residues: CASSLVWADGYTF.

The chain joins TRBV28 to TRBJ1-1, with TRBD1 identical over 8 bases. Germline V CDR1 and CDR2: MDHEN, SYDVKM. This CDR3 is 14 amino acids long. J gave up 3 bases and V 7 bases, and 7 bases lay outside the gene matches. The CDR3 DNA reads as TGTGCCAGCAATGATTCGGACAGGGACACTGAAGCTTTCTTT. Amino acids: CASNDSDRDTEAFF.

V usage is TRBV19 and J usage is TRBJ2-3; D gene unclear. CDR1 LNHDA and CDR2 SQIVND come from the germline V gene (reference sequence). CDR3 length: 13 amino acids. With 2 bases removed from V and 6 bases from J, the gap between germline ends came to 9 bases. This chain's CDR3 is CASSIQVIDTQYF. The CDR3 DNA reads as TGTGCCAGTAGTATACAGGTTATCGATACGCAGTATTTT.

This sequence joins TRBV9 and TRBJ2-3; 7 bases map to TRBD1. The CDR3 is 15 residues long. Germline trimming cut 1 base from V and 0 bases from J; bases unmatched to any gene: 2. From germline, CDR1 is SGDLS and CDR2 YYNGEE. In DNA form, the CDR3 reads TGTGCCAGCAGCGTAAGACAGGGCAGCACAGATACGCAGTATTTT. Amino acids: CASSVRQGSTDTQYF.

The chain couples TRBV18 to TRBJ2-5, with 9 bases aligning to TRBD1. Germline V CDR1 and CDR2: KGHSH, LQKENI. Unmatched junction bases numbered 7, after V lost 3 bases and J lost 5 bases. This CDR3 has 15 amino acids. As DNA, the CDR3 is TGTGCCAGCTCACCGCGAACAGGGGGCGGCGAGACCCAGTACTTC. As protein: CASSPRTGGGETQYF.

J is TRBJ1-6 and V is TRBV4-2; TRBD1 might be the D (6 bases). The germline V and J ends were trimmed by 0 bases and 5 bases, with 8 bases remaining between them. This CDR3 comprises 15 residues. Germline loops: CDR1 LGHNA, CDR2 YNFKEQ. CDR3: CASSQEGGNNSPLHF. The CDR3 DNA reads as TGTGCCAGCAGCCAAGAGGGGGGCAATAATTCACCCCTCCACTTT.

The chain uses TRBV5-1 and TRBJ1-1; 7 bases agree with TRBD1. CDR3 length: 16 amino acids. The germline V gene encodes CDR1 SGHRS and CDR2 YFSETQ. The V and J ends lost 1 base and 3 bases, in that order; junction bases with no gene match: 9. The CDR3 nucleotides read TGCGCCAGCAGCTTGTCCCCGACAGGGATTGACACTGAAGCTTTCTTT. This translates into CASSLSPTGIDTEAFF.

The V call is TRBV27, the J call TRBJ1-1; a weak D match, TRBD1 (6 bases). V gave up 3 bases and J gave up 3 bases, with 8 bases separating them. Per germline, CDR1 MNHEY and CDR2 SMNVEV (reference sequence). This CDR3 comprises 13 residues. The chain's CDR3 is CASSFTGYTEAFF. CDR3 coding DNA: TGTGCCAGCAGTTTCACAGGGTACACTGAAGCTTTCTTT.

This clone showed up just a few times. The chain carries TRBV6-5 and TRBJ1-2; no firm D call. With 2 bases removed from V and 8 bases from J, the gap between germline ends came to 15 bases. Germline-derived CDR1 and CDR2 are MNHEY and SVGAGI. This CDR3 region has 14 residues. The CDR3 region is CASSYKADYWGYTF. The CDR3 coding sequence is TGTGCCAGCAGTTACAAAGCTGATTATTGGGGCTACACCTTC.

The chain uses TRBV5-1 and TRBJ2-2; 8 positions agree with TRBD1. CDR3 length: 15 residues. V lost 4 bases to trimming and J lost 4 bases; unmatched junction nucleotides: 6. The germline V gene encodes CDR1 SGHRS and CDR2 YFSETQ. The CDR3 coding sequence is TGCGCCAGCAGCCAATTGGACAGGGCCACCGGGGAGCTGTTTTTT. It is translated as CASSQLDRATGELFF.